Listed below are T cell receptor beta chains from one sample, sequenced in a study of blood T cell repertoires in COVID-19. Assay: immunoSEQ multiplex PCR; the TCRdb copy retains only in-frame clones and omits some. The sample includes 200,000 to 300,000 clones, more than 75% of them seen just once. The sequenced material came from peripheral blood. Receptor source: a woman aged 35 to 49 who had recovered from COVID-19. Each CDR3 is given with its conserved first and last residue. The D gene is left open where the match is weak. Some rows have no size entry. The others give once, few or many, or a class for an expanded clone.

>TRBV29-1|-|TRBJ2-5|-
TGCAGCGTTGATTTCGCAGGCCAAGAGACCCAGTACTTC
CSVDFAGQETQYF
>TRBV2|-|TRBJ2-2|TRBD1
TGTGCCAGCATAGCTCAGGGGGTCGGGGAGCTGTTTTTT
CASIAQGVGELFF
>TRBV5-1|once|TRBJ2-5|-
TGCGCCAGCAGCTTGGCCGAGGGTAGGGAGACCCAGTACTTC
CASSLAEGRETQYF
>TRBV29-1|once|TRBJ2-1|TRBD1
TGCAGCGTTGTGAGGGGGCCCGGCAATGAGCAGTTCTTC
CSVVRGPGNEQFF
>TRBV28|-|TRBJ1-1|TRBD1
TGTGCCAGCAGCCCGACAGGGAGAAGTGAAGCTTTCTTT
CASSPTGRSEAFF
>TRBV11-3|-|TRBJ2-1|TRBD2
TGTGCCAGCAGTTCCCGGACTAGCGGGGGGAATGAGCAGTTCTTC
CASSSRTSGGNEQFF
>TRBV6-1|-|TRBJ2-3|TRBD2
TGTGCCAGCAGTGAAAGGGGACTAGCGGGCCCCACAGATACGCAGTATTTT
CASSERGLAGPTDTQYF
>TRBV5-1|-|TRBJ2-1|TRBD2
TGCGCCAGCAGCTCCGGGACTAGCGTCACCCATGAGCAGTTCTTC
CASSSGTSVTHEQFF
>TRBV4-1|-|TRBJ1-5|-
TGCGCCAGCAGCCAAAGCGGACAGCCGACGGGAGGGCCCCAGCATTTT
CASSQSGQPTGGPQHF
>TRBV10-3|-|TRBJ2-5|-
TGTGCCATCAGTGTGAACAGCCAAGAGACCCAGTACTTC
CAISVNSQETQYF
>TRBV25-1|-|TRBJ2-5|TRBD2
TGTGCCAGCAGTAGTGCCGGGGGGGCCCGTGAGACCCAGTACTTC
CASSSAGGARETQYF
>TRBV19|-|TRBJ1-3|TRBD1
TGTGCCAGTAGTACGGCAGGACAGGTTTTCTCTGGAAACACCATATATTTT
CASSTAGQVFSGNTIYF
>TRBV5-1|-|TRBJ1-1|TRBD1
TGCGCCAGCAGCCCGACGACAGGGAGTGCCACTGAAGCTTTCTTT
CASSPTTGSATEAFF
>TRBV6-5|-|TRBJ1-2|-
TGTGCCAGCAGTTACGGGGGGGCCAATGGCTACACCTTC
CASSYGGANGYTF
>TRBV7-8|-|TRBJ2-2|-
TGTGCCAGCAGCTCCCTGACCAGGGCCGGGGAGCTGTTTTTT
CASSSLTRAGELFF
>TRBV2|-|TRBJ2-2|TRBD2
TGTGCCAGCACGGCGGGGGGGCGAATCGGGGAGCTGTTTTTT
CASTAGGRIGELFF
>TRBV11-3|-|TRBJ2-7|TRBD2
TGTGCCAGCAGCTTCGGGGGGTCAGCTAACGAGCAGTACTTC
CASSFGGSANEQYF
>TRBV7-8|-|TRBJ2-7|TRBD2
TGTGCCAGCAGCTTTGTTGTAGGCGGGGGGACCCACGAGCAGTACTTC
CASSFVVGGGTHEQYF
>TRBV5-1|-|TRBJ2-7|-
TGCGCCAGCAGCGCCGGTCCCCCCTACGAGCAGTACTTC
CASSAGPPYEQYF
>TRBV18|-|TRBJ1-1|TRBD1
TGTGCCAGCTCACCCCGGACAGGGGAGTCTGAAGCTTTCTTT
CASSPRTGESEAFF
>TRBV24-1|-|TRBJ2-1|TRBD1
TGTGCCACCTACGCCCGGGACAGGGTAGACGAGCAGTTCTTC
CATYARDRVDEQFF
>TRBV6-5|-|TRBJ2-3|TRBD2
TGTGCCAGCAGTTCGACTAGCGGTAGCACAGATACGCAGTATTTT
CASSSTSGSTDTQYF